This record looks at one TCR beta chain sequence and its context. What this receptor recognizes is not known. Base qualities are not at hand, and no much larger clone is one base apart. The source of the sample is a study of OX40 agonist ivuxolimab in advanced cancers. With regard to the full study: The costimulatory receptor OX40 (CD134) was targeted by ivuxolimab, a fully human IgG2 agonistic monoclonal antibody. Of the approximately 50 dose-escalation patients, hepatocellular carcinoma was present in around 20, melanoma in around 15, renal cell carcinoma in 9 and head and neck cancer in 9. Intravenous ivuxolimab was administered to patients every 2 weeks at six dose levels: 0.01, 0.1, 0.3, 1.5, 3 and 10 mg/kg. Prior anti-PD-1, anti-PD-L1 or anti-CTLA-4 therapy was permitted, and less than 45% of dose-escalation patients had received checkpoint inhibitors. The paper covers the monotherapy dose-escalation part of the phase I ivuxolimab trial, which included N of about 50 patients. Partial responses occurred in three dose-escalation patients: two with cutaneous melanoma and one with hepatocellular carcinoma. The dose-escalation cohort was roughly 87% male with a mean age of around 62 years, ranging from roughly 20 to 80. The purpose of peripheral TCRbeta sequencing was to test whether ivuxolimab changed TCR sequence diversity and led to clonal T-cell expansion.

Genomic DNA was isolated from the sorted cells so that the TCRbeta CDR3 region could be sequenced. TCRbeta CDR3 regions were sequenced using the immunoSEQ Assay. The table comes from immuneACCESS by way of TCRdb, which keeps in-frame sequences with V and J called. Part of the clones is missing from these tables; in studies checked, under half for an unresolved V gene and the rest for unknown reasons. The sample has some 41,000 clones on record, more than 75% of them singletons. Of the sample, roughly a sixth falls within the top ten clones. Study-wide conclusions, independent of this receptor: Which antigens the clonally expanded peripheral T cells were specific for was not determined. Low levels of normalized T-cell clonal expansion were also seen in some patients who did not respond. Partial responders in the 0.1-3.0 mg/kg groups had among the lowest normalized peripheral clonal expansion, especially among CD8+ T cells. After ivuxolimab, CD8+ T cells had more expanded clones than CD4+ T cells on average. Clonal expansion of both CD4+ and CD8+ blood T cells was observed from baseline to week 6 at doses 0.1 to 3.0 mg/kg.

There are 15 amino acids in the CDR3, from cysteine to phenylalanine inclusive. Of all the DNA, just the CDR3 is kept, 45 bases in frame from base 1. Trimming at the junction amounts to 0 bases on V and 10 bases on J, and the germline ends lie 16 bases apart. CDR1 and CDR2 were assigned from the germline V gene as SGHTA and FQGTGA. The trial excluded patients who had a history of autoimmune disease or who were on systemic immunosuppression. Peripheral blood for TCR sequencing was drawn from every dose cohort at baseline, at cycle 4 day 1 and at cycle 7 day 1. The samples were drawn from a first-in-human, open-label, multicenter phase I dose-escalation trial of ivuxolimab. Adults with locally advanced or metastatic head and neck squamous cell, hepatocellular, melanoma or renal cell carcinoma were enrolled in the trial. Before TCR sequencing, CD4+ and CD8+ T cells were separately sorted from peripheral blood.

The sequences come from CD4+ or CD8+ T cells sorted from blood, collected in a trial of the OX40 agonist ivuxolimab. The TCR was taken from an adult with an advanced solid tumor such as melanoma, head and neck, liver or kidney cancer. The chain is encoded by TRBV7-3 joined to TRBJ2-1, and TRBD2 may be the D gene, going by 6 matching bases. The CDR3 reads CASSLTSGRSHEQFF. The bases are TGTGCCAGCAGCTTAACTAGCGGCCGATCACACGAGCAGTTCTTC.